This T cell receptor beta chain is drawn from a study of shared clonotypes between healthy human individuals. V shed 6 bases and J shed 0 bases, with 6 bases lying between them. This CDR3 spans 14 amino acids. Germline V gives CDR1 MDHEN, CDR2 SYDVKM. Sequencing used immunoSEQ multiplex PCR; TCRdb keeps in-frame clones, though not all of them. The table shows about 2 million clones, with 95% occurring only once. This chain connects TRBV28 to TRBJ2-6; D unclear. What was sequenced was naive CD4+ T cells sorted from blood. Subset meaning: CD45RA+ positively selected. This TCR was recovered from a man younger than 30 in good health. The CDR3 DNA follows: TGTGCCAGCAGCTTAGACTCTGGGGCCAACGTCCTGACTTTC. Translating it yields CASSLDSGANVLTF.